Listed below are T cell receptor beta chains from one sample, sequenced in a study of T cell repertoires in cytomegalovirus infection. Antigen specificity for these receptors is unknown. Each CDR3 protein is one row after TCRdb ran MiXCR on the reads. The data contain approximately 260,000 distinct CDR3 sequences, 22% of them singletons. This specimen consisted of cultured PBMCs, obtained from culture after CMV antigen stimulation. These TCRs come from a human donor in good health (CMV status not recorded). Some clones in this sample may be carry-over from other donors' samples. Each CDR3 is given with its conserved first and last residue. The order of the fields is clone size, D gene, V gene, J gene, CDR3 DNA, CDR3 protein. D genes are given only for firm matches. Expanded clones are given a class, and other clones once, few, many or no size at all.

clone size: few; D gene: TRBD1; V gene: TRBV6-5; J gene: TRBJ1-3; CDR3 DNA: TGTGCCAGCAGTTGGGGGACAGGGGAGAGCGGAGGAAACACCATATATTTT; CDR3 protein: CASSWGTGESGGNTIYF
clone size: .; D gene: .; V gene: TRBV27; J gene: TRBJ2-7; CDR3 DNA: TGTGCCAGCAGTTCCCCGGGCCTCTCCTACGAGCAGTACTTC; CDR3 protein: CASSSPGLSYEQYF
clone size: few; D gene: .; V gene: TRBV7-9; J gene: TRBJ1-2; CDR3 DNA: TGTGCCAGCAGCGCATATCCCGGGACCCATGGCTACACCTTC; CDR3 protein: CASSAYPGTHGYTF
clone size: .; D gene: .; V gene: TRBV28; J gene: TRBJ2-2; CDR3 DNA: TGTGCCAGCAGTCTACAGCGGGCGAACACCGGGGAGCTGTTTTTT; CDR3 protein: CASSLQRANTGELFF
clone size: .; D gene: TRBD2; V gene: TRBV18; J gene: TRBJ2-7; CDR3 DNA: TGTGCCAGCTCACGCGGGACTAGCGGGAAGCTACTCCAGCAGTACTTC; CDR3 protein: CASSRGTSGKLLQQYF
clone size: .; D gene: .; V gene: TRBV6-2/TRBV6-3; J gene: TRBJ1-5; CDR3 DNA: TGTGCCAGCAGTTACCCCCAGCCCCAGCATTTT; CDR3 protein: CASSYPQPQHF
clone size: few; D gene: .; V gene: TRBV6-2/TRBV6-3; J gene: TRBJ2-6; CDR3 DNA: TGTGCCAGCAGTCCGAAGCACTCTGGGGCCAACGTCCTGACTTTC; CDR3 protein: CASSPKHSGANVLTF
clone size: many; D gene: TRBD2; V gene: TRBV7-9; J gene: TRBJ2-1; CDR3 DNA: TGTGCCAGCACCGCCGGGGGGTGGAGTAATGAGCAGTTCTTC; CDR3 protein: CASTAGGWSNEQFF
clone size: .; D gene: .; V gene: TRBV7-6; J gene: TRBJ2-7; CDR3 DNA: TGTGCCAGCAGCTCGACTGAGCGGAGCATCTCCTACGAGCAGTACTTC; CDR3 protein: CASSSTERSISYEQYF
clone size: .; D gene: .; V gene: TRBV15; J gene: TRBJ2-2; CDR3 DNA: TGTGCCACCAGCAGGGACTCGAACGGGGAGCTGTTTTTT; CDR3 protein: CATSRDSNGELFF
clone size: .; D gene: .; V gene: TRBV29-1; J gene: TRBJ2-3; CDR3 DNA: TGCAGCGTTGGAGAAGGGCGGAGGACAGATACGCAGTATTTT; CDR3 protein: CSVGEGRRTDTQYF
clone size: .; D gene: .; V gene: TRBV10-3; J gene: TRBJ1-6; CDR3 DNA: TGTGCCATCAGTGAGCAAGGGGTTTCACCCCTCCACTTT; CDR3 protein: CAISEQGVSPLHF
clone size: .; D gene: TRBD2; V gene: TRBV20-1; J gene: TRBJ2-1; CDR3 DNA: TGCAGTGCTAGAGACGCGGGGGTTTACTACAATGAGCAGTTCTTC; CDR3 protein: CSARDAGVYYNEQFF
clone size: many; D gene: .; V gene: TRBV7-2; J gene: TRBJ2-7; CDR3 DNA: TGTGCCAGCAGCTCGAGGGGGGGCGAGGGGACCTACGAGCAGTACTTC; CDR3 protein: CASSSRGGEGTYEQYF
clone size: once; D gene: .; V gene: TRBV30; J gene: TRBJ1-2; CDR3 DNA: TGTGCCTGGAGTTCAGGTTTTCTTAACTATGGCTACACCTTC; CDR3 protein: CAWSSGFLNYGYTF
clone size: few; D gene: TRBD2; V gene: TRBV7-9; J gene: TRBJ2-1; CDR3 DNA: TGTGCCAGCAAAACAGAAAGCGGGGTGGCCTACAATGAGCAGTTCTTC; CDR3 protein: CASKTESGVAYNEQFF
clone size: many; D gene: .; V gene: TRBV12-3/TRBV12-4; J gene: TRBJ1-5; CDR3 DNA: TGTGCCAGCGGCAGGGAGTACAGTCAGCCCCAGCATTTT; CDR3 protein: CASGREYSQPQHF
clone size: .; D gene: .; V gene: TRBV14; J gene: TRBJ2-1; CDR3 DNA: TGTGCCAGCAGCCAAGATAGCGGCAGGTACAATGAGCAGTTCTTC; CDR3 protein: CASSQDSGRYNEQFF